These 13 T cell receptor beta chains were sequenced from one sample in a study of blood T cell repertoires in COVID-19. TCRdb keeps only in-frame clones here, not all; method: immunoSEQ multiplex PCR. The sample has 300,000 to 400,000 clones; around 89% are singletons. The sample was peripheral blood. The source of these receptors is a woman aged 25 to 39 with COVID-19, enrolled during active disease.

The CDR3 nucleotides read TGTGCCAGCAGCTGGACTAGCGGGGCAGATACGCAGTATTTT. Amino acid sequence: CASSWTSGADTQYF. The chain employs TRBV7-2 and TRBJ2-3, with 12 bases aligning to TRBD2. Germline-derived CDR1 and CDR2 are SGHTA and FQGNSA. CDR3 size: 14 residues. V gave up 4 bases and J gave up 4 bases; unmatched junction bases: 0.

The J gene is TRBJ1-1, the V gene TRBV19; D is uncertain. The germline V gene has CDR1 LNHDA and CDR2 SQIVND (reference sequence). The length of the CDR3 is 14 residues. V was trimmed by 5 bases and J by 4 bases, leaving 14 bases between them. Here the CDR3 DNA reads TGTGCCAGTAGTTATGCCTCGGCGGGCACTGAAGCTTTCTTT. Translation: CASSYASAGTEAFF.

CDR3: CASSPMDSDNSPLHF. Here the CDR3 DNA reads TGTGCCAGCAGCCCGATGGACAGTGATAATTCACCCCTCCACTTT. This chain uses TRBV5-4 with TRBJ1-6; D perhaps matches TRBD1 (6 bases). The CDR3 length is 15 residues. CDR1 is SGHNT, CDR2 YYREEE, per germline (reference sequence). Trimming removed 4 bases from V and 5 bases from J, with 13 bases in between.

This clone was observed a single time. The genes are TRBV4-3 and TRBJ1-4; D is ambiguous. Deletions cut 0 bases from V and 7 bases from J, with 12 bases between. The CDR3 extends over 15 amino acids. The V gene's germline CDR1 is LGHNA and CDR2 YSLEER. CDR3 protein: CASSQDTSLAEKLFF. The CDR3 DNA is TGCGCCAGCAGCCAAGATACATCTTTGGCTGAAAAACTGTTTTTT.

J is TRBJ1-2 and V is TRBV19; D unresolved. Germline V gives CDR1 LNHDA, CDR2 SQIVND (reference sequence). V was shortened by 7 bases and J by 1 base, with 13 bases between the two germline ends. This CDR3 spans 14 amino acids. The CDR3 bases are TGTGCCAGTACCCTCCGGGGAGATAACTATGGCTACACCTTC. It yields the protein CASTLRGDNYGYTF.

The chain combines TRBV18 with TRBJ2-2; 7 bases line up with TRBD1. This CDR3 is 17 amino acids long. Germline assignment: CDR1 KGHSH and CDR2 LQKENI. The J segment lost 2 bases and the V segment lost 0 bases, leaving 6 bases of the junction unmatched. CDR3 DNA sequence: TGTGCCAGCTCACCACCTGCAGGGGGTAGTAACACCGGGGAGCTGTTTTTT. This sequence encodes CASSPPAGGSNTGELFF.

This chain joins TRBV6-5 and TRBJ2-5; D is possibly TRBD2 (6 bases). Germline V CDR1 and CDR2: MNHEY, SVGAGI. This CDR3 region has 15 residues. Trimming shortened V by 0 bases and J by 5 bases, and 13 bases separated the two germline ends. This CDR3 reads CASSYSTGGGETQYF. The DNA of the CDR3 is TGTGCCAGCAGTTACTCGACCGGGGGAGGTGAGACCCAGTACTTC.

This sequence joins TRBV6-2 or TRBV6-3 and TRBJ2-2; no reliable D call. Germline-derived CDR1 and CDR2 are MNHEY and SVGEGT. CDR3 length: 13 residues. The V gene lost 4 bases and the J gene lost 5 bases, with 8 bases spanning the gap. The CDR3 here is CASSSPLTGELFF. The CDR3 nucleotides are TGTGCCAGCAGTTCCCCTTTAACCGGGGAGCTGTTTTTT.

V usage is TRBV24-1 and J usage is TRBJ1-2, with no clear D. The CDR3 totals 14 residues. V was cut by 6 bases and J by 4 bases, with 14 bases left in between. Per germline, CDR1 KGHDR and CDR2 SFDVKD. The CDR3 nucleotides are TGTGCCACCAGTCGGGCCTCAGAGGGCTATGGCTACACCTTC. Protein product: CATSRASEGYGYTF.

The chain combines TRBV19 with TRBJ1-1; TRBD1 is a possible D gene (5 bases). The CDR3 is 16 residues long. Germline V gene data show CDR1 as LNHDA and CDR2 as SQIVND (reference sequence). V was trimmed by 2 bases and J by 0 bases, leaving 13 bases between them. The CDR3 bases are TGTGCCAGTAGTATATATGCGGGGGAAGTGAACACTGAAGCTTTCTTT. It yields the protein CASSIYAGEVNTEAFF. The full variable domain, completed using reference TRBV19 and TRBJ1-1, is DGGITQSPKYLFRKEGQNVTLSCEQNLNHDAMYWYRQDPGQGLRLIYYSQIVNDFQKGDIAEGYSVSREKKESFPLTVTSAQKNPTAFYLCASSIYAGEVNTEAFFGQGTRLTVV.

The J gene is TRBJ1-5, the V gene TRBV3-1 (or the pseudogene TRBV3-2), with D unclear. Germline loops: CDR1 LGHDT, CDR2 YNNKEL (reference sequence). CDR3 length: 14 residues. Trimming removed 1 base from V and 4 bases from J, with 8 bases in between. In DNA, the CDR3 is TGTGCCAGCAGCCAAGGGAGTACGAATCAGCCCCAGCATTTT. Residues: CASSQGSTNQPQHF.

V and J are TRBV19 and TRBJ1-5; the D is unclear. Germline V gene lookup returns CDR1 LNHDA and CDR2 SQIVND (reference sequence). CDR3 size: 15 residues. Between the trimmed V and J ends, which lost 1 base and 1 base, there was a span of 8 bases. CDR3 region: CASSIGGRSNQPQHF. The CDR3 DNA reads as TGTGCCAGTAGTATAGGAGGGCGGAGCAATCAGCCCCAGCATTTT.

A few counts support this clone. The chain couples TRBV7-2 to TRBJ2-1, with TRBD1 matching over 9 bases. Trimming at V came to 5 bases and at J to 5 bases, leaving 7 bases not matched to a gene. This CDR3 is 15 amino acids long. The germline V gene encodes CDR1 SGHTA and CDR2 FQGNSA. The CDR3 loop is CASSVGTGWNNEQFF. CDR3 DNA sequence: TGTGCCAGCAGCGTTGGGACAGGGTGGAACAATGAGCAGTTCTTC.